Below, one TCR beta chain is given with its context. Its antigen is currently unknown. Trimming took off 4 bases at V and 1 base at J, with 10 bases between the two ends. CDR1 and CDR2 (germline): SQVTM, ANQGSEA. This CDR3 is built from 13 residues. This sample was taken from a study of immune evolution from preneoplasia to lung adenocarcinoma. Study conclusions and caveats: Top clone share appeared to fall from AAH through AIS, MIA, adenocarcinoma.

The data were produced by immunoSEQ multiplex PCR, yet TCRdb's version contains in-frame clones alone and is incomplete. The data show roughly 2,600 clones, about nine tenths seen once. The V call is TRBV29-1, the J call TRBJ1-1; a possible D gene is TRBD1 (6 bases). This TCR came from a person aged 70 to 79 with lung adenocarcinoma. Sequencing used FFPE adjacent normal lung tissue. The CDR3 coding sequence is TGCAGCGTTGGAAAGACAGGGAACACTGAAGCTTTCTTT. Translation: CSVGKTGNTEAFF.